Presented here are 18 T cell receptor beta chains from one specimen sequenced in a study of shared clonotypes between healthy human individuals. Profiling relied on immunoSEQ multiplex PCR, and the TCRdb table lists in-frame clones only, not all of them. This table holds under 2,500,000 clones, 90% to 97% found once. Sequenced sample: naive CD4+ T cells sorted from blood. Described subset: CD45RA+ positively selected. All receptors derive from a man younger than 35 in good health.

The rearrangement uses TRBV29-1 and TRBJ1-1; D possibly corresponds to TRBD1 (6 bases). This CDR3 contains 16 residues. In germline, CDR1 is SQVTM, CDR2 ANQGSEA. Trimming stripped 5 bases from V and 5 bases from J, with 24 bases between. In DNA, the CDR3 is TGCAGCGTTTTACCCCCGGACAGCCGCCTTTATACTGAAGCTTTCTTT. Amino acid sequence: CSVLPPDSRLYTEAFF. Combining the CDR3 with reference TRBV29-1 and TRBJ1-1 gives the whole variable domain SAVISQKPSRDICQRGTSLTIQCQVDSQVTMMFWYRQQPGQSLTLIATANQGSEATYESGFVIDKFPISRPNLTFSTLTVSNMSPEDSSIYLCSVLPPDSRLYTEAFFGQGTRLTVV.

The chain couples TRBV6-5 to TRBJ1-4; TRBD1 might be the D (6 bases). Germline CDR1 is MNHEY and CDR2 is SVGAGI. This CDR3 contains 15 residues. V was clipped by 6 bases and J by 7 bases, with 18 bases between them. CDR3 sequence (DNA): TGTGCCAGCAGCACCATATGGGGGGCGAGTGAAAAACTGTTTTTT. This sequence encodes CASSTIWGASEKLFF.

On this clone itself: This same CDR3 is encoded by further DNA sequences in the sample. CDR3: CASSGRGNTGELFF. The CDR3 DNA reads TGTGCCAGCAGTGGACGTGGGAACACCGGGGAGCTGTTTTTT. The V call is TRBV2, the J call TRBJ2-2; D is unresolved. Trimming stripped 4 bases from V and 1 base from J, with 7 bases between. The CDR3 runs to 14 residues. Germline lookup yields CDR1 SNHLY and CDR2 FYNNEI.

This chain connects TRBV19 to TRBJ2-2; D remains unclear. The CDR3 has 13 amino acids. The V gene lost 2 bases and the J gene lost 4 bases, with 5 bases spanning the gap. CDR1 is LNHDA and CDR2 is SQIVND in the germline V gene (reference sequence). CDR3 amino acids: CASSIRFTGELFF. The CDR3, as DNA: TGTGCCAGTAGTATAAGATTCACCGGGGAGCTGTTTTTT.

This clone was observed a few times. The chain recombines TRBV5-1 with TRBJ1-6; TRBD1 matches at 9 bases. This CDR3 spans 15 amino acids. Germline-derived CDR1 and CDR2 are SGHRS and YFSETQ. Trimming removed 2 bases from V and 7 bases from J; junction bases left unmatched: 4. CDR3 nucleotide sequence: TGCGCCAGCAGCTTAGGGACAGGGAGCAATTCACCCCTCCACTTT. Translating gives CASSLGTGSNSPLHF. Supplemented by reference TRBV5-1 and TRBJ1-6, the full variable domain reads KAGVTQTPRYLIKTRGQQVTLSCSPISGHRSVSWYQQTPGQGLQFLFEYFSETQRNKGNFPGRFSGRQFSNSRSEMNVSTLELGDSALYLCASSLGTGSNSPLHFGNGTRLTVT.

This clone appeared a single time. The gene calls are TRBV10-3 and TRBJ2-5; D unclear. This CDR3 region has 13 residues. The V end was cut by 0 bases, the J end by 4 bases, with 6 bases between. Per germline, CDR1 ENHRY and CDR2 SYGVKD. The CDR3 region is CAISESTPETQYF. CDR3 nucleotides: TGTGCCATCAGTGAGTCGACCCCAGAGACCCAGTACTTC.

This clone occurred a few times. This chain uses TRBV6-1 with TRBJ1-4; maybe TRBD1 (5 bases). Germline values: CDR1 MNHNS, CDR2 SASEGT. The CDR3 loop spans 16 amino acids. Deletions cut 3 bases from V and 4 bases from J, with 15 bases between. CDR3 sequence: CASSESGGRDNEKLFF. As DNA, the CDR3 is TGTGCCAGCAGTGAGAGCGGGGGGAGAGATAATGAAAAACTGTTTTTT.

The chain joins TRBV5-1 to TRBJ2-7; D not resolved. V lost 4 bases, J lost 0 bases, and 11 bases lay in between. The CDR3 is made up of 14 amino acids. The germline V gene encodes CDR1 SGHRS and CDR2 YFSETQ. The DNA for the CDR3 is TGCGCCAGCAGCCCTGGGATCCTCTCCTACGAGCAGTACTTC. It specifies CASSPGILSYEQYF.

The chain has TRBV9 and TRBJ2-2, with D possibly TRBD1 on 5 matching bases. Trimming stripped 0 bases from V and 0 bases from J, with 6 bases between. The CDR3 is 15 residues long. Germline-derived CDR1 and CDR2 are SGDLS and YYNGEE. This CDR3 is CASSVDRPNTGELFF. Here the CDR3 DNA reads TGTGCCAGCAGCGTAGACAGGCCGAACACCGGGGAGCTGTTTTTT.

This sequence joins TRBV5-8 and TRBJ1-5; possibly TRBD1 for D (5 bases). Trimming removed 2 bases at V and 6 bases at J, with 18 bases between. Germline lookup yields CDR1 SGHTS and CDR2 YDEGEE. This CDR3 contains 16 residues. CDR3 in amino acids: CASSFFPPREGQPQHF. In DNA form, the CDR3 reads TGTGCCAGCAGCTTCTTCCCCCCCAGGGAGGGTCAGCCCCAGCATTTT.

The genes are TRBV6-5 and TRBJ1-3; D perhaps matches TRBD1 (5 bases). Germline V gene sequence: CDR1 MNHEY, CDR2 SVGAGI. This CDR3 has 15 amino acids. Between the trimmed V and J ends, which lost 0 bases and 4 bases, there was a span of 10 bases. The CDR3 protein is CASSYSQGKGNTIYF. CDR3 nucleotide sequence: TGTGCCAGCAGTTACTCGCAGGGTAAAGGAAACACCATATATTTT.

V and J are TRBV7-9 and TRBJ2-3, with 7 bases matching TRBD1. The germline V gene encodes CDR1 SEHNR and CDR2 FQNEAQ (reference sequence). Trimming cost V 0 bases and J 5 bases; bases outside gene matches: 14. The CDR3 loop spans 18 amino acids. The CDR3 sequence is CASSLAYLTGNAVDTQYF. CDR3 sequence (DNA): TGTGCCAGCAGCTTAGCGTATCTGACAGGGAACGCGGTAGATACGCAGTATTTT.

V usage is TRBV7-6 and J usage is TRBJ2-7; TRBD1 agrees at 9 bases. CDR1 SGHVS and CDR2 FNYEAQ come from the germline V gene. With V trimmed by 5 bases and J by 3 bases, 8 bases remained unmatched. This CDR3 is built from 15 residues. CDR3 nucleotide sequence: TGTGCCAGCAGCGTACAGGGGGCACAAGTCTACGAGCAGTACTTC. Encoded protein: CASSVQGAQVYEQYF.

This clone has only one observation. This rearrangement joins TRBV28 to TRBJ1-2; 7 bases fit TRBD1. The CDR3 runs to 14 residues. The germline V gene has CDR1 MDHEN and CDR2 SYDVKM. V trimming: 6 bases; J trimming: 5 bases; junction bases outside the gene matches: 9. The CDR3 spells CASRNDRVGYGYTF. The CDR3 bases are TGTGCCAGCAGAAATGACAGGGTAGGATATGGCTACACCTTC.

CDR3: CASSIDQSMNTEAFF. The CDR3 DNA reads TGTGCCAGTAGTATAGATCAGTCCATGAACACTGAAGCTTTCTTT. The chain couples TRBV19 to TRBJ1-1, with no clear D. Trimming left V 0 bases short and J 0 bases short, with 8 bases between. CDR3 length equals 15 residues. From germline, CDR1 is LNHDA and CDR2 SQIVND (reference sequence).

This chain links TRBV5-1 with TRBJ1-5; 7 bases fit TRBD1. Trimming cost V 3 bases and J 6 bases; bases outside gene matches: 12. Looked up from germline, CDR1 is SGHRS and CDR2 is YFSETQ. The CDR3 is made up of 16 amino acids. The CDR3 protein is CASSSSDRAVRQPQHF. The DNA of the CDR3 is TGCGCCAGCAGCTCTTCCGACAGGGCCGTGCGTCAGCCCCAGCATTTT. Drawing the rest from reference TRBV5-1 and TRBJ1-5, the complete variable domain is KAGVTQTPRYLIKTRGQQVTLSCSPISGHRSVSWYQQTPGQGLQFLFEYFSETQRNKGNFPGRFSGRQFSNSRSEMNVSTLELGDSALYLCASSSSDRAVRQPQHFGDGTRLSIL.

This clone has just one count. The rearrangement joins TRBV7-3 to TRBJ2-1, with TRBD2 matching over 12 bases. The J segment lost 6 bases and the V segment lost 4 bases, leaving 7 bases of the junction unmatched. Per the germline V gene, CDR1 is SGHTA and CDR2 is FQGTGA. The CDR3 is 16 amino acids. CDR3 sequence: CASSSPTSGGGNEQFF. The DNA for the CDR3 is TGTGCCAGCAGCTCCCCGACTAGCGGGGGTGGCAATGAGCAGTTCTTC.

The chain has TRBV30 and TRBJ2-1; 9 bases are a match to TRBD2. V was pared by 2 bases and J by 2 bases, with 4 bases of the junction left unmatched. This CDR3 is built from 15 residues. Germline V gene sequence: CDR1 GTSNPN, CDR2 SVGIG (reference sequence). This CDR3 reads CAWSPGGRAYNEQFF. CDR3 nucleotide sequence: TGTGCCTGGAGTCCAGGCGGGAGGGCCTACAATGAGCAGTTCTTC.